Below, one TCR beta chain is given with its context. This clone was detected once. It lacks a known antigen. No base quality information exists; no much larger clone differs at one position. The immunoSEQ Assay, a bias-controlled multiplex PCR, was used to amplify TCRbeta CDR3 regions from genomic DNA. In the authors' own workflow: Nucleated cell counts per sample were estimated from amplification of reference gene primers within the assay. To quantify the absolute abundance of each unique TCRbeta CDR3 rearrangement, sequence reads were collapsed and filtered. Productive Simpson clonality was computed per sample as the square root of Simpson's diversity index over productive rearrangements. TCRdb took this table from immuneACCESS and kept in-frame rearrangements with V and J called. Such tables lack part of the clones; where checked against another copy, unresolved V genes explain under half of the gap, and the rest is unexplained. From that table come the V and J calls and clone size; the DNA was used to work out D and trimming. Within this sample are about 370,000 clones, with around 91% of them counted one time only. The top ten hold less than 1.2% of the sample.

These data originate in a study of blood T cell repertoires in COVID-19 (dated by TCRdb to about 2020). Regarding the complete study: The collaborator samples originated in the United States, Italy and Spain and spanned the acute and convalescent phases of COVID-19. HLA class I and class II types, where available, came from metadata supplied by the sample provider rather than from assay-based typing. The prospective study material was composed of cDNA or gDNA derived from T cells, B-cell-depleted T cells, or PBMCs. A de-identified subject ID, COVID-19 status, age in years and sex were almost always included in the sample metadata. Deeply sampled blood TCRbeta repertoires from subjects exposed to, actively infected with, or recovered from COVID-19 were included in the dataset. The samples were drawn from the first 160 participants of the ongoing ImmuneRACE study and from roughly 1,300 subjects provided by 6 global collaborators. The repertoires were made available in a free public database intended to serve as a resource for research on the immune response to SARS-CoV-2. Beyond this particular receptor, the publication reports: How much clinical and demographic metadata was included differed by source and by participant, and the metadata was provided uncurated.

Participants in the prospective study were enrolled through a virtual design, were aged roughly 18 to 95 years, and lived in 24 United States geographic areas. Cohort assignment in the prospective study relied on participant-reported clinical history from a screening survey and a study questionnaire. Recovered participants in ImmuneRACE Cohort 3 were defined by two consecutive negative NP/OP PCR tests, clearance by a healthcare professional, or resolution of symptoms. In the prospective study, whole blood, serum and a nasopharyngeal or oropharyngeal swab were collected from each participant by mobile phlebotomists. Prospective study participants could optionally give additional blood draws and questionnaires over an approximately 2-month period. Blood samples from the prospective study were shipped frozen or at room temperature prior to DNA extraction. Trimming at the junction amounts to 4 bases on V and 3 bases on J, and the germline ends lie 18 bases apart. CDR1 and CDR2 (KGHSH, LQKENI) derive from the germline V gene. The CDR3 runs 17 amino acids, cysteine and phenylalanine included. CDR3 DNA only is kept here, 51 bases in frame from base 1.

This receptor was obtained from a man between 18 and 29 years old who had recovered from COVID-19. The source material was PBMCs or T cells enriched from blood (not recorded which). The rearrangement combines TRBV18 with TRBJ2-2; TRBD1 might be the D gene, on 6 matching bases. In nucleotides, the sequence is TGTGCCAGCTCACGCGAGCCCCTTGCAGGGGACACCGGGGAGCTGTTTTTT. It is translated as CASSREPLAGDTGELFF. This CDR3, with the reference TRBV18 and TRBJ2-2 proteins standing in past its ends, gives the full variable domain NAGVMQNPRHLVRRRGQEARLRCSPMKGHSHVYWYRQLPEEGLKFMVYLQKENIIDESGMPKERFSAEFPKEGPSILRIQQVVRGDSAAYFCASSREPLAGDTGELFFGEGSRLTVL.